This T cell receptor beta chain was documented in a study of blood T cells in healthy people across ages. On this clonotype: The antigen remains unidentified.

It was with a sample-barcoded 5' primer and a J-beta primer mix that a second PCR of roughly 7 to 12 cycles was run. The template-switch adaptor was a 5' adaptor with 12 random nucleotides. It tagged each cDNA molecule. TCRdb called the 5' RACE reads again in MiXCR, with one record for every CDR3 protein. Of 700,000 to 850,000 distinct CDR3 sequences in the sample, less than 70% were seen once. General study findings and limits: Greater diversity and more naive CD4+ cells were seen in long-lived donors than in aged donors.

Losses at the gene ends were 1 base for V and 2 bases for J; bases not matched to a gene: 4. Per germline, CDR1 DFQATT and CDR2 SNEGSKA (reference sequence). This CDR3 is built from 15 residues. Sequencing was done on a sample of blood. The chain uses TRBV20-1 and TRBJ2-7; 11 bases fit TRBD2. The source is an elderly man in good health. The CDR3 nucleotides are TGCAGTGCTAGAGCCTTAGCGGGAGGGACCTACGAGCAGTACTTC. It specifies CSARALAGGTYEQYF.